One sample yielded the 17 T cell receptor beta chains listed below, sequenced in a study of OX40 agonist ivuxolimab in advanced cancers. Clones were sequenced by immunoSEQ multiplex PCR, and TCRdb holds only the in-frame ones, with some missing. The repertoire holds roughly 100,000 clones, with around 90% as singletons. Sequences were derived from CD4+ or CD8+ T cells sorted from blood, sampled in a trial of the OX40 agonist ivuxolimab. These receptors originate from an adult with an advanced solid tumor such as melanoma, head and neck, liver or kidney cancer.

This chain uses TRBV19 with TRBJ2-1; D tentatively reads TRBD1 or TRBD2 (5 bases each). The V end was cut by 8 bases, the J end by 7 bases, with 18 bases between. This CDR3 has 14 amino acids. Germline CDR1 LNHDA, CDR2 SQIVND (reference sequence). CDR3 sequence: CASGDPVAWNEQFF. The CDR3 nucleotides read TGTGCCAGTGGGGACCCCGTTGCGTGGAATGAGCAGTTCTTC. Combining the CDR3 with reference TRBV19 and TRBJ2-1 gives the whole variable domain DGGITQSPKYLFRKEGQNVTLSCEQNLNHDAMYWYRQDPGQGLRLIYYSQIVNDFQKGDIAEGYSVSREKKESFPLTVTSAQKNPTAFYLCASGDPVAWNEQFFGPGTRLTVL.

The rearrangement joins TRBV28 to TRBJ1-4; maybe TRBD1 (5 bases). CDR3 length equals 16 residues. The V end was cut by 5 bases, the J end by 5 bases, with 18 bases between. From germline, CDR1 is MDHEN and CDR2 SYDVKM. DNA for the CDR3: TGTGCCAGCAGTCCCCACTGGGGCCGACCCAATGAAAAACTGTTTTTT. Translation gives CASSPHWGRPNEKLFF.

The gene calls are TRBV10-2 and TRBJ2-5; TRBD1 might be the D (6 bases). V was pared by 6 bases and J by 5 bases, with 13 bases between. This CDR3 comprises 13 residues. The V gene's germline CDR1 is WSHSY and CDR2 SAAADI. The chain's CDR3 is CASSHRVTETQYF. CDR3 sequence (DNA): TGCGCCAGCAGCCACAGGGTTACGGAGACCCAGTACTTC.

This rearrangement joins TRBV15 to TRBJ1-1; the match to TRBD1 covers 10 bases. The CDR3 has 15 amino acids. Germline assignment: CDR1 LNHNV and CDR2 YYDKDF (reference sequence). V trimming: 1 base; J trimming: 3 bases; junction bases outside the gene matches: 2. The CDR3 nucleotides are TGTGCCACCAGCAGAGTCGGGACAGGGGACACTGAAGCTTTCTTT. Residues: CATSRVGTGDTEAFF.

The chain joins TRBV6-5 to TRBJ2-7, with D unresolved. The germline CDR1 and CDR2 sequences are MNHEY and SVGAGI. Trimming left V 8 bases short and J 2 bases short, with 10 bases between. The CDR3 is made up of 12 amino acids. The CDR3 DNA follows: TGTGCCAGCTCATCCCTCACCTACGAGCAGTACTTC. Its translation: CASSSLTYEQYF.

J is TRBJ2-5 and V is TRBV30; D may be TRBD1 or TRBD2 (5 bases each). Germline-derived CDR1 and CDR2 are GTSNPN and SVGIG (reference sequence). Trimming pared 3 bases from V and 7 bases from J, leaving 15 bases between. This CDR3 comprises 13 residues. CDR3 coding DNA: TGTGCCTGGAGCCCGTTGGGGGTAGGGACCCAGTACTTC. This gives the protein CAWSPLGVGTQYF.

V is TRBV28 and J is TRBJ1-1; no firm D call. CDR1 and CDR2 from the germline V gene are MDHEN and SYDVKM. The CDR3 is 14 amino acids. V was cut by 2 bases and J by 2 bases, with 9 bases left in between. The CDR3 DNA follows: TGTGCCAGCAGTTTAGTCAGAAGCAACACTGAAGCTTTCTTT. This codes for CASSLVRSNTEAFF.

The genes are TRBV2 and TRBJ2-1; TRBD1 aligns across 12 bases. J gave up 6 bases and V 6 bases, and 9 bases lay outside the gene matches. This CDR3 is built from 16 residues. In germline, CDR1 is SNHLY, CDR2 FYNNEI. CDR3: CASREPGQGAGNEQFF. For the CDR3, the DNA is TGTGCCAGCAGGGAACCGGGACAGGGGGCAGGCAATGAGCAGTTCTTC.

The V call is TRBV7-2, the J call TRBJ1-2, with 7 bases identical to TRBD1. CDR3 length equals 16 residues. The V and J ends lost 0 bases and 7 bases, in that order; junction bases with no gene match: 11. Germline loops: CDR1 SGHTA, CDR2 FQGNSA. The CDR3 nucleotides read TGTGCCAGCAGCTTAGCGGGGACAGCTATGGCTCTTGGCTACACCTTC. Translated: CASSLAGTAMALGYTF.

This clone was detected only a few times. The chain is built from TRBV27 and TRBJ2-3; TRBD2 might be the D (6 bases). The CDR3 is made up of 17 amino acids. V was clipped by 1 base and J by 0 bases, with 14 bases between them. Germline assignment: CDR1 MNHEY and CDR2 SMNVEV (reference sequence). CDR3 loop: CASSLFRGKTSTDTQYF. For the CDR3, the DNA is TGTGCCAGCAGTTTATTTCGGGGGAAAACTAGCACAGATACGCAGTATTTT.

V gene TRBV7-9 combines with J gene TRBJ2-5, with 7 bases matching TRBD1. The CDR3 is 15 residues long. The V gene end was trimmed by 5 bases and the J gene end by 0 bases; junction bases not matched to a gene: 6. In germline, CDR1 is SEHNR, CDR2 FQNEAQ (reference sequence). The CDR3 bases are TGTGCCAGCAGCCCGAAGACAGGGTACCAAGAGACCCAGTACTTC. This encodes CASSPKTGYQETQYF.

This clone was counted between two and nine times. Other DNA sequences in this sample translate to the same CDR3. The chain combines TRBV5-1 with TRBJ2-5, with D possibly TRBD2 on 5 matching bases. CDR1 is SGHRS and CDR2 is YFSETQ in the germline V gene. Trimming cost V 1 base and J 2 bases, with 9 bases left between them. The CDR3 covers 14 residues. The CDR3 DNA is TGCGCCAGCAGCTTGAGCGGCGGGCAAGAGACCCAGTACTTC. It codes for CASSLSGGQETQYF.

The chain links TRBV11-1 to TRBJ2-5; D not resolved. The V end was cut by 1 base, the J end by 5 bases, with 8 bases between. The CDR3 sequence is 13 residues long. CDR1 is SGHAT and CDR2 is FQDESV in the germline V gene (reference sequence). Written as DNA, the CDR3 is TGTGCCAGCAGCTTAGTTCTACGGGAGACCCAGTACTTC. Residues: CASSLVLRETQYF.

The chain joins TRBV29-1 to TRBJ1-1; no clear D. Germline-derived CDR1 and CDR2 are SQVTM and ANQGSEA. The CDR3 runs 13 residues. The V and J ends lost 4 bases and 0 bases respectively, with 9 bases between them. This chain's CDR3 is CSVAREVNTEAFF. Written as DNA, the CDR3 is TGCAGCGTTGCGAGAGAAGTGAACACTGAAGCTTTCTTT. The whole variable domain, remainder taken from reference TRBV29-1 and TRBJ1-1, is SAVISQKPSRDICQRGTSLTIQCQVDSQVTMMFWYRQQPGQSLTLIATANQGSEATYESGFVIDKFPISRPNLTFSTLTVSNMSPEDSSIYLCSVAREVNTEAFFGQGTRLTVV.

V and J are TRBV30 and TRBJ1-3; D remains unclear. Germline lookup yields CDR1 GTSNPN and CDR2 SVGIG (reference sequence). The CDR3 runs to 13 residues. V was pared by 3 bases and J by 7 bases, with 13 bases between. The CDR3: CAWSSGSGNTIYF. The CDR3 DNA follows: TGTGCCTGGAGCTCGGGGTCCGGGAACACCATATATTTT.

The V call is TRBV2, the J call TRBJ2-5; no definite D call. The V gene's germline CDR1 is SNHLY and CDR2 FYNNEI. Trimming removed 7 bases from V and 4 bases from J, with 7 bases in between. This CDR3 is built from 11 residues. The CDR3 here is CASMLGETQYF. CDR3 nucleotides: TGTGCCAGCATGTTGGGAGAGACCCAGTACTTC.

The chain uses TRBV11-2 and TRBJ2-3, with 11 bases that match TRBD2. The germline CDR1 and CDR2 sequences are SGHAT and FQNNGV. Unmatched junction bases numbered 2, after V lost 6 bases and J lost 3 bases. The CDR3 consists of 14 residues. The CDR3 coding sequence is TGTGCCAGCAGGGGACTAGCGGTTACAGATACGCAGTATTTT. The encoded protein is CASRGLAVTDTQYF. The whole variable domain, filled in from reference TRBV11-2 and TRBJ2-3, reads EAGVAQSPRYKIIEKRQSVAFWCNPISGHATLYWYQQILGQGPKLLIQFQNNGVVDDSQLPKDRFSAERLKGVDSTLKIQPAKLEDSAVYLCASRGLAVTDTQYFGPGTRLTVL.